The 29 T cell receptor beta chains reported below all come from one sample, sequenced in a study of tumor-infiltrating lymphocytes in primary liver carcinoma. Blood RNA originated from unsorted whole blood, with germline DNA additionally extracted. The template, roughly 550 ng total RNA, yielded TCR beta cDNA made with a constant-region primer. Three-round nested multiplex PCR performed with slightly modified ARM-PCR produced the TCR beta libraries. TRBV1-TRBV30 forward primers and a C-beta reverse primer were used in the first two PCR rounds, which each ran for 10 cycles. From the multiplex PCR reads, TCRdb called clonotypes with MiXCR, one entry per CDR3 protein. The sample yields 310,000 or so distinct CDR3 sequences, around three fifths seen once. Source material: peripheral blood. These receptors came from a woman younger than 45 with primary liver carcinoma and hepatitis B virus infection.

Note on this clonotype: It may be a read error: a sequence one base away is much more abundant. The chain combines TRBV6-1 with TRBJ2-1; the D is unclear. This CDR3 contains 15 residues. Germline V gives CDR1 MNHNS, CDR2 SASEGT. CDR3 sequence: CASSRVAAAYNEQLF. As DNA, the CDR3 is TGTGCCAGCAGTAGGGTGGCGGCCGCCTACAATGAGCAGTTATTC.

This clonotype has more than one count but fewer than ten. The chain couples TRBV30 to TRBJ1-1; D possibly corresponds to TRBD1 (6 bases). The CDR3 loop spans 13 amino acids. Germline assignment: CDR1 GTSNPN and CDR2 SVGIG (reference sequence). Trimming removed 5 bases at V and 10 bases at J, with 20 bases between. The CDR3 loop is CAWELRQAAGAFF. The CDR3 nucleotides are TGTGCCTGGGAGCTGAGACAGGCGGCCGGAGCTTTCTTT. Based on the CDR3 plus reference TRBV30 and TRBJ1-1, the full variable domain is SQTIHQWPATLVQPVGSPLSLECTVEGTSNPNLYWYRQAAGRGLQLLFYSVGIGQISSEVPQNLSASRPQDRQFILSSKKLLLSDSGFYLCAWELRQAAGAFFGQGTRLTVV.

This clonotype has more than one count but fewer than ten. The chain carries TRBV4-3 and TRBJ2-4; 7 bases align to TRBD1. Germline assignment: CDR1 LGHNA and CDR2 YSLEER. This CDR3 region has 16 residues. The ends lost 3 bases at V and 1 base at J; junction bases unmatched: 6. The CDR3 is CASSQGQQGAKNIQYF. In nucleotides, the CDR3 is TGCGCCAGCAGCCAGGGACAGCAAGGGGCCAAAAACATTCAGTACTTC.

The chain combines TRBV12-3 or TRBV12-4 with TRBJ2-3, with TRBD2 identical over 12 bases. V shed 5 bases and J 10 bases; nucleotides not matched to a gene: 13. The CDR3 totals 16 residues. The CDR3 DNA reads TGTGCCAGCAGTGTGGGACTAGCGGGCGGTGGGGATGCGCAGTATTTT. Protein: CASSVGLAGGGDAQYF.

Comments on this clonotype: At one end the junction does not follow the germline gene, possibly because of a read error. This sequence joins TRBV12-3 or TRBV12-4 and TRBJ2-1, with 12 bases that match TRBD2. The CDR3 is 18 amino acids. The CDR3 sequence: CTSRTKQPTTSGSGEQFF. CDR3 sequence (DNA): TGTACCAGCAGAACAAAGCAACCCACGACTAGCGGGAGTGGTGAGCAGTTCTTC.

This clonotype was recorded a few times. The gene calls are TRBV6-1 and TRBJ1-2, with TRBD1 matching 9 bases. Germline loops: CDR1 MNHNS, CDR2 SASEGT. The CDR3 consists of 14 residues. The V gene end was trimmed by 6 bases and the J gene end by 5 bases; junction bases not matched to a gene: 7. DNA for the CDR3: TGTGCCAGCAGCGTAAGCGGGACAGGGTATGGCTACACCTTC. Translated, it gives CASSVSGTGYGYTF.

The chain is built from TRBV28 and TRBJ1-2; perhaps TRBD1 as D (5 bases). V dropped 1 base and J dropped 8 bases, with 23 bases sitting between them. Germline V gene lookup returns CDR1 MDHEN and CDR2 SYDVKM. CDR3 length: 17 residues. The CDR3 DNA reads as TGTGCCAGCAGTTTATTTTCCAGGGAGCGTGAGTTACGAGGCTACACCTTC. Translated, it gives CASSLFSRERELRGYTF.

A remark on this clonotype: The junction differs from germline at one of its ends, possibly a read error. CDR3 nucleotides: TGTACCAGTAGCCGCCTGGATTTAAACTTTCCGGATACGCAGTATTTT. It translates to CTSSRLDLNFPDTQYF. The chain joins TRBV13 to TRBJ2-3, with no clear D. CDR3 length: 16 residues. CDR1 and CDR2 (germline): PRHDT, FYEKMQ (reference sequence).

This clonotype was counted ten times or more. The genes are TRBV11-3 and TRBJ2-1, with 10 nucleotides matching TRBD2. V shed 4 bases and J 3 bases; nucleotides not matched to a gene: 6. The germline V gene has CDR1 SGHNT and CDR2 YENEEA. The CDR3 is made up of 16 amino acids. The CDR3 DNA reads as TGTGCCAGCAGCTATCCACTAGCGGGATTCTACAATGAGCAGTTCTTC. Its translation: CASSYPLAGFYNEQFF.

This clonotype was observed a single time. One end of the junction is discordant with germline, which a read error may explain. The J gene is TRBJ2-7, the V gene TRBV4-2, with 9 bases fitting TRBD1. The CDR3 has 17 residues. Germline CDR1 LGHNA, CDR2 YNFKEQ. In nucleotides, the CDR3 is TGTGCCAGCAGCTCAACGACCGGGACAGGGACTTTCTACGAGAAGTACTTC. Its protein product is CASSSTTGTGTFYEKYF.

A note on this clonotype: A clone one base away is much larger, so this may be a read error. The chain links TRBV7-9 to TRBJ2-5; 13 bases are a match to TRBD2. This CDR3 is 15 amino acids long. Unmatched junction bases numbered 10, after V lost 9 bases and J lost 6 bases. The germline V gene has CDR1 SEHNR and CDR2 FQNEAQ (reference sequence). CDR3 sequence reads: CARSVTSGRFKTQYF. The CDR3 coding sequence is TGTGCCAGGAGCGTGACTAGCGGGAGGTTTAAGACCCAGTACTTC.

This chain connects TRBV6-2 or TRBV6-3 to TRBJ2-5; tentatively, D is TRBD1 (6 bases). Trimming cost V 4 bases and J 5 bases, with 14 bases left between them. The germline V gene encodes CDR1 MNHEY and CDR2 SVGEGT. This CDR3 comprises 14 residues. CDR3 protein: CASSSRTVMETQYF. CDR3 sequence (DNA): TGTGCCAGCAGTTCACGGACAGTTATGGAGACCCAGTACTTC.

Notes on this clonotype: One end of the junction does not line up with germline, which may come from a read error. The J gene is TRBJ2-5, the V gene TRBV4-1, with 12 bases identical to TRBD2. CDR1 MGHRA and CDR2 YSYEKL come from the germline V gene. This CDR3 contains 22 residues. The CDR3 region has the DNA TGCGCCAGCAGCCTCACAAGCCCAGCAGCCAGGACTAGCGGGAACCCTCAAGAGACCCAGCACTTC. Encoded protein: CASSLTSPAARTSGNPQETQHF.

Turning to this clonotype: The junction departs from germline at one end; a sequencing error may be responsible. This chain uses TRBV11-2 with TRBJ1-1; D not certain. This CDR3 contains 13 residues. CDR1 and CDR2 (germline): SGHAT, FQNNGV. CDR3 DNA sequence: TGTGCCAGTAGCTTGGATCGTGAGACATCAGCTTTCTTT. Protein sequence: CASSLDRETSAFF.

The rearrangement uses TRBV4-1 and TRBJ1-1; D unresolved. V lost 0 bases and J lost 8, with 7 bases in between. From germline, CDR1 is MGHRA and CDR2 YSYEKL. The length of the CDR3 is 12 residues. In nucleotides, the CDR3 is TGCGCCAGCAGCCAAGACCCAGGAGAAGCTTTCTTT. This encodes CASSQDPGEAFF.

CDR3 DNA sequence: TGTGCCAGCAGCTTAGTAGCGGGCCTTAACACAGGGGAGTCGTTTTTT. Amino acid sequence: CASSLVAGLNTGESFF. The chain joins TRBV11-3 to TRBJ2-2; D possibly uses TRBD1 or TRBD2 (7 bases each). CDR1 is SGHNT, CDR2 YENEEA, per germline. V was shortened by 1 base and J by 16 bases, with 25 bases between the two germline ends. CDR3 length equals 16 residues.

CDR3 DNA: TGCAGCGTCCCAACCGTAGGCGGCTACACCTTC. Translated, it gives CSVPTVGGYTF. The chain joins TRBV29-1 to TRBJ1-2; no reliable D call. The germline V gene has CDR1 SQVTM and CDR2 ANQGSEA. There are 11 residues in the CDR3. Between the trimmed V and J ends, which lost 6 bases and 8 bases, there was a span of 13 bases.

This clonotype has only a few counts. The chain carries TRBV12-3 or TRBV12-4 and TRBJ1-1; D uncertain. Trimming took 8 bases from V and 1 from J, leaving 11 bases between them. CDR3 size: 13 residues. The CDR3 is CASATTENTEAFF. CDR3 DNA sequence: TGTGCCAGCGCCACGACGGAGAACACTGAAGCTTTCTTT.

The rearrangement uses TRBV5-6 and TRBJ2-2; unclear D gene. Per the germline V gene, CDR1 is SGHDT and CDR2 is YYEEEE. This CDR3 is built from 13 residues. The V end was cut by 1 base, the J end by 13 bases, with 14 bases between. CDR3 in DNA: TGTGCCAGCAGCTTGTATTGGGCCGGAGTGCTGTTTTTT. Amino acid sequence: CASSLYWAGVLFF.

As concerns this clonotype: A single base separates this from a much larger clone, so it may be a read error. This chain uses TRBV12-3 or TRBV12-4 with TRBJ2-2; possible D gene TRBD2, 5 bases. The V end was cut by 2 bases, the J end by 10 bases, with 11 bases between. This CDR3 region has 13 residues. The CDR3 is CASSLMRAEELFF. As DNA, the CDR3 is TGTGCCAGCAGTTTAATGCGGGCCGAGGAGCTGTTTTTT.

The J gene is TRBJ1-1, the V gene TRBV19, with no clear D. The V end was cut by 7 bases, the J end by 1 base, with 10 bases between. This CDR3 contains 13 residues. The germline V gene has CDR1 LNHDA and CDR2 SQIVND (reference sequence). The CDR3 loop is CASKTETNTEAFF. The DNA for the CDR3 is TGTGCCAGTAAAACGGAGACGAACACTGAAGCTTTCTTT.

Points on this clonotype: Since the CDR3 does not end with the conserved phenylalanine or tryptophan, this likely comes from a read error. The genes are TRBV6-2 or TRBV6-3 and TRBJ1-1; TRBD1 is a possible D gene (5 bases). V lost 0 bases and J 4 bases, leaving 9 bases between the germline ends. CDR1 and CDR2 from the germline V gene are MNHEY and SVGEGT. The CDR3 spans 14 residues. CDR3 loop: CASSYSGGSTEAFL. Here the CDR3 DNA reads TGTGCCAGCAGTTACTCGGGGGGGTCCACTGAAGCTTTCTTG.

Regarding this clonotype: The conserved final phenylalanine or tryptophan is absent from the CDR3, which likely points to a read error. It is unclear where the CDR3 begins or ends on the DNA, so no DNA is shown, and the CDR3 is as TCRdb lists it. The chain couples TRBV11-2 to TRBJ2-2; the DNA was not compared with TRBD2, the D call given in the table. The CDR3 length is 13 residues, termini included. Germline values: CDR1 SGHAT, CDR2 FQNNGV. CDR3 region: CASSPSGTGEQFL.

With regard to this clonotype: A much larger clone is a single base away; this may be a read error. CDR3 sequence reads: CAGSGTQGAVQPQHF. The CDR3 coding sequence is TGTGCCGGCAGTGGGACACAGGGGGCTGTGCAGCCCCAGCATTTT. The chain employs TRBV12-3 or TRBV12-4 and TRBJ1-5; the match to TRBD1 covers 9 bases. The CDR3 is made up of 15 amino acids.

This clonotype was seen ten or more times. The chain couples TRBV11-2 to TRBJ2-1, with D unclear. Germline-derived CDR1 and CDR2 are SGHAT and FQNNGV. V was cut by 2 bases and J by 9 bases, with 11 bases left in between. The CDR3 extends over 13 amino acids. For the CDR3, the DNA is TGTGCCAGCAGCTTAAGTTCGGGTCGTGAGCAGTTCTTC. Translating it yields CASSLSSGREQFF.

The chain has TRBV30 and TRBJ2-7; 9 bases line up with TRBD2. Trimming removed 2 bases from V and 2 bases from J; junction bases left unmatched: 19. This CDR3 has 19 residues. The germline V gene encodes CDR1 GTSNPN and CDR2 SVGIG (reference sequence). The DNA for the CDR3 is TGTGCCTGGAGTCCAGGCCGGACTAGCGTGAGGACGAACCCCTACGAGCAGTACTTC. Translated, it gives CAWSPGRTSVRTNPYEQYF. The variable domain in full, completed from reference TRBV30 and TRBJ2-7, reads SQTIHQWPATLVQPVGSPLSLECTVEGTSNPNLYWYRQAAGRGLQLLFYSVGIGQISSEVPQNLSASRPQDRQFILSSKKLLLSDSGFYLCAWSPGRTSVRTNPYEQYFGPGTRLTVT.

This clonotype has just a few counts. The chain recombines TRBV6-2 or TRBV6-3 with TRBJ1-1, with a tentative D call TRBD1 (6 bases). CDR1 and CDR2 (germline): MNHEY, SVGEGT. Trimming stripped 2 bases from V and 0 bases from J, with 16 bases between. CDR3 size: 17 residues. CDR3 amino acids: CASSYPRDTGMNTEAFF. CDR3 in DNA: TGTGCCAGCAGTTACCCCAGGGACACCGGCATGAACACTGAAGCTTTCTTT.

This clonotype was seen a few times. As DNA, the CDR3 is TGTGCCACCTCTCGTCCGGGAGGCACCAATACGCAGTATTTT. Amino acid sequence: CATSRPGGTNTQYF. The chain employs TRBV6-5 and TRBJ2-3; 7 nucleotides align to TRBD2. The trim removed 10 bases at V and 7 bases at J, leaving 14 bases unmatched. CDR3 length equals 14 residues. Per the germline V gene, CDR1 is MNHEY and CDR2 is SVGAGI.

About this clonotype itself: The junction departs from the called germline gene at one end, perhaps through a read error. This chain joins TRBV12-3 or TRBV12-4 and TRBJ1-5; no clear D. The CDR3 spans 15 residues. CDR3 nucleotide sequence: TGTACCAGCAGTCTTGTCAGGCGGGGCAATCAGCCCCAGCATTTT. As protein: CTSSLVRRGNQPQHF.